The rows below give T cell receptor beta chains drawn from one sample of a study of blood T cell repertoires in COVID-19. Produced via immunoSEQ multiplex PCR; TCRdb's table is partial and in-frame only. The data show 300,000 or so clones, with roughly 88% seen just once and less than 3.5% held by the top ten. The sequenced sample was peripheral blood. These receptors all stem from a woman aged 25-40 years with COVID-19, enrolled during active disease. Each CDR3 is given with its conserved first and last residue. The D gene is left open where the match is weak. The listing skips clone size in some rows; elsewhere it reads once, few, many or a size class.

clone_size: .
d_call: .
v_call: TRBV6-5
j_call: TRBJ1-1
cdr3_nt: TGTGCCAGCAGCTCCCTCGAAGGAGGGGTTGAAGCTTTCTTT
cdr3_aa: CASSSLEGGVEAFF

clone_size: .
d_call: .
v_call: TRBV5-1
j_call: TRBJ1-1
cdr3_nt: TGCGCCAGCAGCTTGATAACGGACTTGAACACTGAAGCTTTCTTT
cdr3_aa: CASSLITDLNTEAFF

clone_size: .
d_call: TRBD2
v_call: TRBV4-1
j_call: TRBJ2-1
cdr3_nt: TGCGCCAGCAGCCCGGGACTAGCGGGAGAGGGGTACAATGAGCAGTTCTTC
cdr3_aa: CASSPGLAGEGYNEQFF

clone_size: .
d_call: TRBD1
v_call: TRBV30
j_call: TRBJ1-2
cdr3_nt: TGTGCCTGGAGCCCAGGGGGCGCGTACACCTTC
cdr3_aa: CAWSPGGAYTF

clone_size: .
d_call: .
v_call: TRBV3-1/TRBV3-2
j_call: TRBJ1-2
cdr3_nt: TGTGCCAGCAGCCGACAGGCCGATTATGGCTACACCTTC
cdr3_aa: CASSRQADYGYTF

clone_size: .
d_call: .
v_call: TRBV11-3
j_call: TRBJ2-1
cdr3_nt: TGTGCCAGCAGCTTAGGAAGCGGCGGCTCCTACAATGAGCAGTTCTTC
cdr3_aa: CASSLGSGGSYNEQFF

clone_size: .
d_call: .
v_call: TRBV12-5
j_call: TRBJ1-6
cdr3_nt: TGTGCTAGTGGTCAAGGCGGGGACTCACCCCTCCACTTT
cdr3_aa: CASGQGGDSPLHF

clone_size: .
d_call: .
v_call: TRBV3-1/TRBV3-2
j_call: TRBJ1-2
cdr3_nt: TGTGCCAGCAGCCAAGATCACAGATCTTATGGCTACACCTTC
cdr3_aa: CASSQDHRSYGYTF

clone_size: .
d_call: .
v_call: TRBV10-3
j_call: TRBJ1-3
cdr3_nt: TGTGCCATCAGGGCGGGAGACTCTGGAAACACCATATATTTT
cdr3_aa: CAIRAGDSGNTIYF

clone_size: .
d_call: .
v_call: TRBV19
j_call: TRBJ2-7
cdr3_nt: TGTGCCAGTAACCCCGGCAGGGGATTACGGGAGCAGTACTTC
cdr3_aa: CASNPGRGLREQYF

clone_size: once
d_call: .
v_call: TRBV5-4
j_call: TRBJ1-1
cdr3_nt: TGTGCCAGCAGCTGGGGGGGACTGGAGAACACTGAAGCTTTCTTT
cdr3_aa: CASSWGGLENTEAFF

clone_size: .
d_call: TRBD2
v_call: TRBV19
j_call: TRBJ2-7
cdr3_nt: TGTGCCAGTAGTCCTGGACTAGCGGGAGTCTACGAGCAGTACTTC
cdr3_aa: CASSPGLAGVYEQYF

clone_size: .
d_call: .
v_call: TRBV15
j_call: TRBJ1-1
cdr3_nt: TGTGCCACCAGCAGCCCCAACTTGAACACTGAAGCTTTCTTT
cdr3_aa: CATSSPNLNTEAFF

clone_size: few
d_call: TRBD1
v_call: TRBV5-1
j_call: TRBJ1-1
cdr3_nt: TGCGCCAGCAGCCTAGAACAGGGGGCAGGCACTGAAGCTTTCTTT
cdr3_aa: CASSLEQGAGTEAFF

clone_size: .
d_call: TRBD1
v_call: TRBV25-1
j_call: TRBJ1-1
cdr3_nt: TGTGCCAGCAGCCCACGGGACAGGGAAATCATGAACACTGAAGCTTTCTTT
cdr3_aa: CASSPRDREIMNTEAFF

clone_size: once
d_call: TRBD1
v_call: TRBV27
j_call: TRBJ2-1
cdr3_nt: TGTGCCAGCAGTCGAGGGGGCGAGACTTCTCATGAGCAGTTCTTC
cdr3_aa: CASSRGGETSHEQFF

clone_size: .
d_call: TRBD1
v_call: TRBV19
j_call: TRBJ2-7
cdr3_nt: TGTGCCAGTAGAGGGCAGGGGGCGCGTGAGCAGTACTTC
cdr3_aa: CASRGQGAREQYF

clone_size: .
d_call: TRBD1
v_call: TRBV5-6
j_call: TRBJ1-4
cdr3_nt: TGTGCCAGCAGCCTGACAGGGGCGAAAGGTGAAAAACTGTTTTTT
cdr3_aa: CASSLTGAKGEKLFF

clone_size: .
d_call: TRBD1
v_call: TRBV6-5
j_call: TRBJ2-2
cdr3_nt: TGTGCCAGCAGTTCGGACAGGGGCAGCGCCGGGGAGCTGTTTTTT
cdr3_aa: CASSSDRGSAGELFF

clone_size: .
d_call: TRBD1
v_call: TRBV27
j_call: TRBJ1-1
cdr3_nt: TGTGCCAGCAGATCCAACAGGGGGCTGGATAACACTGAAGCTTTCTTT
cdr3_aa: CASRSNRGLDNTEAFF

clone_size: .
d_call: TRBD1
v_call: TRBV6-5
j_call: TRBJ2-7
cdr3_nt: TGTGCCAGCAGTAGAGGGGACAGGGCCACCCACGAGCAGTACTTC
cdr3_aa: CASSRGDRATHEQYF

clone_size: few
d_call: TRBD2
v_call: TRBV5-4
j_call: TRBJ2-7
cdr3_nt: TGTGCCAGCAGCATGCACAGCGGGACCTCCTACGAGCAGTACTTC
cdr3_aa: CASSMHSGTSYEQYF

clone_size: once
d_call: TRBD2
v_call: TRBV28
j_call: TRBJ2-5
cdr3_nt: TGTGCCAGCAGTTTGGGGGGGACTAGCGGCCAAGAGACCCAGTACTTC
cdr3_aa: CASSLGGTSGQETQYF

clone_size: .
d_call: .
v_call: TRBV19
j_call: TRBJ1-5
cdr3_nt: TGTGCCAGTAGTCCCGGGGTTTCGGGGACCCAGCATTTT
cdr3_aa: CASSPGVSGTQHF

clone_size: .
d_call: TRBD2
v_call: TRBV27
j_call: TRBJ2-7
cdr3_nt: TGTGCCAGCAGGGATCCCGGGACTAGCGAACCCTACGAGCAGTACTTC
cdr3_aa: CASRDPGTSEPYEQYF

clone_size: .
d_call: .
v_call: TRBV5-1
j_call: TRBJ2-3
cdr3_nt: TGCGCCAGCGGCATAGCGGGCACAGATACGCAGTATTTT
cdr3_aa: CASGIAGTDTQYF

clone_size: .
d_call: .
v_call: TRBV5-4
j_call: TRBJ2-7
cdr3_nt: TGTGCCAGCAGCTTGCCCCAGGGTATGGAGCAGTACTTC
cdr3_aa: CASSLPQGMEQYF

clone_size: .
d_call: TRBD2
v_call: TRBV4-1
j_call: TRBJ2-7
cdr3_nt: TGCGCCAGCAGCCAAGGGGGACTAGCGGCCTCGTCCTCCTACGAGCAGTACTTC
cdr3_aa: CASSQGGLAASSSYEQYF

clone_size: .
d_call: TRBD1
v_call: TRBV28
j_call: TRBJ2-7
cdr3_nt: TGTGCCAGCAGTCGACCGGGACAGTCCTACGAGCAGTACTTC
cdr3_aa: CASSRPGQSYEQYF

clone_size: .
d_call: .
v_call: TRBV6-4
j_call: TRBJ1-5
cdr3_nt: TGTGCCAGCAGTGACAGGGGACAACATCAGCCCCAGCATTTT
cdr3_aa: CASSDRGQHQPQHF